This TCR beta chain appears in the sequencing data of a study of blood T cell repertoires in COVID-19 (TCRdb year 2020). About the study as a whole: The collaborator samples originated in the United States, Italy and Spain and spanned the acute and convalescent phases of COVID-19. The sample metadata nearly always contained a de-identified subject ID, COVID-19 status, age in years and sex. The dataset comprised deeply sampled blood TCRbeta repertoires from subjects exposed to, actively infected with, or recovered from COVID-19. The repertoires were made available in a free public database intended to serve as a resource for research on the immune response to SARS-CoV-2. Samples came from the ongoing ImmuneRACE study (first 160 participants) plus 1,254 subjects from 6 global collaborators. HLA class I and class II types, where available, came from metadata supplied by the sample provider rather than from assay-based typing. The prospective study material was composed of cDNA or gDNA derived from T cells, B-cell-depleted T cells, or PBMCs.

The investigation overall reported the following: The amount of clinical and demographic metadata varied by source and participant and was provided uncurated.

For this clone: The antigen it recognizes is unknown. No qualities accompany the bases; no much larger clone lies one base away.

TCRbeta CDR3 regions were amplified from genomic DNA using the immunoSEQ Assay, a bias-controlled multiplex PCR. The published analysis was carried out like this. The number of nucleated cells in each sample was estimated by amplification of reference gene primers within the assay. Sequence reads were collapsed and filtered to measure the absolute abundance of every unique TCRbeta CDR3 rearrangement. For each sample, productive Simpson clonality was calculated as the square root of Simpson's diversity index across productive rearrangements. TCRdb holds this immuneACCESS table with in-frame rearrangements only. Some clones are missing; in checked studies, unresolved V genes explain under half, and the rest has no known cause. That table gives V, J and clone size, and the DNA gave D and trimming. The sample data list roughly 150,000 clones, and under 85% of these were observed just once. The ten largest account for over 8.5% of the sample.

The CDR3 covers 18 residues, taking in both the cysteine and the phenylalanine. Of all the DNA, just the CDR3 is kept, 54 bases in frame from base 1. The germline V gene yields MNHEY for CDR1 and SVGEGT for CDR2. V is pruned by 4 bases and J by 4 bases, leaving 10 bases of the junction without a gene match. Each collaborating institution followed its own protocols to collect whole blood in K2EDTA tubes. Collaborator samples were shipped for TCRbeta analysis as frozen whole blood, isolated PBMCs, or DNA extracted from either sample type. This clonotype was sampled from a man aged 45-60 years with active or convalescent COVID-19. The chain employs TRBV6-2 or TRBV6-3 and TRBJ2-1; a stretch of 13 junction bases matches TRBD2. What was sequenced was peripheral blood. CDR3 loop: CASSSPGLAGEAYNEQFF. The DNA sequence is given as TGTGCCAGCAGTTCCCCCGGACTAGCGGGAGAGGCGTACAATGAGCAGTTCTTC.